The clone carrying this T cell receptor beta chain was seen repeatedly, ten times or more. Amplification of TCR beta CDR3 regions used RNA as the template. The primer set for the first-round RT-PCR of the TCR CDR3 was HTBI. TCRdb independently ran MiXCR on the multiplex PCR reads; one entry per CDR3 protein. The sample lists some 360,000 distinct CDR3 sequences, around 14% occurring once. Trimming cost V 3 bases and J 1 base, with 14 bases left between them. The CDR3 runs to 15 residues. The germline V gene encodes CDR1 DFQATT and CDR2 SNEGSKA (reference sequence). The definition of stable Graves' hyperthyroidism was no ophthalmopathy progression within 18 months. Hyperthyroidism in the patients, aged 18 to 65, was newly diagnosed and under 2 months in duration. PBMCs were collected from an approximately 10 ml volume of fresh peripheral blood. These data are taken from a study of T cells in Graves' hyperthyroidism and ophthalmopathy.

This rearrangement joins TRBV20-1 to TRBJ2-3, with D possibly TRBD1 on 7 matching bases. Sample: blood. This TCR came from an older woman with Graves' hyperthyroidism. The CDR3 bases are TGCAGTGCTAGGAGTCGCAGGGGGGGCACAGATACGCAGTATTTT. Translating it yields CSARSRRGGTDTQYF.